This TCR beta chain was retrieved from a study of OX40 agonist ivuxolimab in advanced cancers. Study-level background: Three patients, one with hepatocellular carcinoma and two with cutaneous melanoma, achieved partial responses.

Germline V gene sequence: CDR1 SGHDN, CDR2 FVKESK. Trimming took off 0 bases at V and 7 bases at J, with 6 bases between the two ends. The CDR3 is made up of 13 amino acids. The table lists this clone with a count of one. Assay: immunoSEQ multiplex PCR; the TCRdb copy retains only in-frame clones and omits some. The top ten clones hold roughly 0.72% of a sample with 65,000 to 80,000 clones, more than 90% of them seen once. This receptor was taken from an adult with an advanced solid tumor such as melanoma, head and neck, liver or kidney cancer. V and J are TRBV14 and TRBJ2-2; D uncertain. The sample in question was CD4+ or CD8+ T cells sorted from blood, obtained in a trial of the OX40 agonist ivuxolimab. CDR3 DNA sequence: TGTGCCAGCAGCCAAGAATGGAGCGGGGAGCTGTTTTTT. Amino acid sequence: CASSQEWSGELFF. Based on the CDR3 plus reference TRBV14 and TRBJ2-2, the full variable domain is EAGVTQFPSHSVIEKGQTVTLRCDPISGHDNLYWYRRVMGKEIKFLLHFVKESKQDESGMPNNRFLAERTGGTYSTLKVQPAELEDSGVYFCASSQEWSGELFFGEGSRLTVL.